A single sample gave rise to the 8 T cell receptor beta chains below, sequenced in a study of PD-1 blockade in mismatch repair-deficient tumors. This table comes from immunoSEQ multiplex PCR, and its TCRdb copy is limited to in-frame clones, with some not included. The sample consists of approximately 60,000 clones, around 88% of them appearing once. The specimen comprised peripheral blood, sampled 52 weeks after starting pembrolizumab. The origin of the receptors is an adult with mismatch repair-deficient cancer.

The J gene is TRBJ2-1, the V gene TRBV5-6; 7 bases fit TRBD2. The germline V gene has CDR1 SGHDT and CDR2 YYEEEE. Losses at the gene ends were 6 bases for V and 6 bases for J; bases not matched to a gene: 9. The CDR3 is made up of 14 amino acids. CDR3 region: CASTTGGWLNEQFF. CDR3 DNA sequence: TGTGCCAGCACCACGGGGGGATGGCTCAATGAGCAGTTCTTC.

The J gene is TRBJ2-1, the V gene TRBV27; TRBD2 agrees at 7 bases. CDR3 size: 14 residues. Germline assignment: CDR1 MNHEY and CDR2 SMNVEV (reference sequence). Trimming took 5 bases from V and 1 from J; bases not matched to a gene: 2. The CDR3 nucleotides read TGTGCCAGCAGTCTCGGGGGGTCCTACAATGAGCAGTTCTTC. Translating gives CASSLGGSYNEQFF.

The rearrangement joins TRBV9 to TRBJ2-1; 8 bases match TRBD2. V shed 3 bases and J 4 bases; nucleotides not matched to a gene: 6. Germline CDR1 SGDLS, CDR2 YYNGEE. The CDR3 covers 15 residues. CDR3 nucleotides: TGTGCCAGCAGCGAGTTTTTAGCGGGATACAATGAGCAGTTCTTC. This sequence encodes CASSEFLAGYNEQFF. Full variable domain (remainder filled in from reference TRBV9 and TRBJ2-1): DSGVTQTPKHLITATGQRVTLRCSPRSGDLSVYWYQQSLDQGLQFLIQYYNGEERAKGNILERFSAQQFPDLHSELNLSSLELGDSALYFCASSEFLAGYNEQFFGPGTRLTVL.

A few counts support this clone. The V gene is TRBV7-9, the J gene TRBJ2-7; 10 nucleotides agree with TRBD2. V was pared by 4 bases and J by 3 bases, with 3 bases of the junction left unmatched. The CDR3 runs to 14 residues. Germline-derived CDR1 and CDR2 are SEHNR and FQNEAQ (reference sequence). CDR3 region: CASSSRTSGYEQYF. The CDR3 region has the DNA TGTGCCAGCAGCTCCCGGACTAGCGGCTACGAGCAGTACTTC.

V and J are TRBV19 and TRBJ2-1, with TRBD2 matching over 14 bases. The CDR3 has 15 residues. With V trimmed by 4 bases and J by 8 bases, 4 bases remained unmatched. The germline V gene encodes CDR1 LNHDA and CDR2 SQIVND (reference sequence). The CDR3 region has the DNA TGTGCCAGTAGTAGCGGGACTAGCGGGAGCCATGAGCAGTTCTTC. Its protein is CASSSGTSGSHEQFF.

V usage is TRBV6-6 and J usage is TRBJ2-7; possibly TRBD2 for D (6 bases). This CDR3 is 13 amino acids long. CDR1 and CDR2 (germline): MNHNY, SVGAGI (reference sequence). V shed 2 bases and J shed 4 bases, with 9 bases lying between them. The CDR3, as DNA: TGTGCCAGCAGTTACGAGGAGGGGTACGAGCAGTACTTC. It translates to CASSYEEGYEQYF.

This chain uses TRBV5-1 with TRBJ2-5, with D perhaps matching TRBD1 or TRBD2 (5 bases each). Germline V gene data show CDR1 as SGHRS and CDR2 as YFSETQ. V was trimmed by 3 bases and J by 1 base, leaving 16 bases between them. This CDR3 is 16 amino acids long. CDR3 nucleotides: TGCGCCAGCAGCTGGACAAGGAGTGGACTCCAAGAGACCCAGTACTTC. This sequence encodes CASSWTRSGLQETQYF.

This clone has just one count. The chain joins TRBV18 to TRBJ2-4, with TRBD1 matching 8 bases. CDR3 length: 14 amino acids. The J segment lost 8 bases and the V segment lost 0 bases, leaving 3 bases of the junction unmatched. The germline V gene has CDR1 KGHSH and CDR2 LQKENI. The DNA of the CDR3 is TGTGCCAGCTCACCACCCACAGGGGGTTACATTCAGTACTTC. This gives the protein CASSPPTGGYIQYF.